Listed here are 10 T cell receptor beta chains from one sample, sequenced in a study of T-cell memory formation after mild COVID-19. One entry per CDR3 protein, called by TCRdb with MiXCR from the 5' RACE reads. The top ten hold about 12% of the sample, which has 300,000 to 400,000 distinct CDR3 sequences, around 20% seen once. Specimen: PBMCs or a T cell subset sorted from them (not recorded which). Receptor source: an adult woman who had mild COVID-19 (a few samples of this study predate the infection). Cell type and time point are not known.

This clonotype was detected only a few times. The rearrangement uses TRBV20-1 and TRBJ2-7, with 7 bases fitting TRBD2. The germline V gene encodes CDR1 DFQATT and CDR2 SNEGSKA (reference sequence). The trim removed 5 bases at V and 2 bases at J, leaving 9 bases unmatched. The CDR3 is 14 residues long. The CDR3: CSAVSASGTYEQYF. The CDR3 DNA reads as TGCAGTGCTGTCTCCGCTAGCGGAACCTACGAGCAGTACTTC.

In this sample, this clonotype turned up a few times. This chain connects TRBV4-1 to TRBJ2-2; 8 bases map to TRBD2. V gave up 0 bases and J gave up 7 bases; unmatched junction bases: 7. Per germline, CDR1 MGHRA and CDR2 YSYEKL. The length of the CDR3 is 16 residues. The CDR3 DNA reads as TGCGCCAGCAGCCAAGAGGCGGCGGGGGGTGGCGGGGAGCTGTTTTTT. This sequence encodes CASSQEAAGGGGELFF.

The chain is built from TRBV5-1 and TRBJ2-2; the D gene is possibly TRBD1 (6 bases). Germline V gene data show CDR1 as SGHRS and CDR2 as YFSETQ. The V end lost 3 bases, the J end lost 4 bases, and 10 bases lay between the germline ends. The CDR3 is 14 residues long. The CDR3 loop is CASSSDSLTGELFF. CDR3 nucleotides: TGCGCCAGCAGCTCGGACAGTCTCACCGGGGAGCTGTTTTTT.

This clonotype has more than one count but fewer than ten. The V gene is TRBV25-1, the J gene TRBJ2-7; 11 positions match TRBD1. V lost 8 bases to trimming and J lost 2 bases; unmatched junction nucleotides: 2. Germline values: CDR1 MGHDK, CDR2 SYGVNS. CDR3 length: 13 residues. This CDR3 is CASGGQGAYEQYF. Here the CDR3 DNA reads TGTGCCAGCGGGGGACAGGGGGCCTACGAGCAGTACTTC.

This clonotype has just a few counts. This chain connects TRBV6-5 to TRBJ2-3; 12 bases line up with TRBD2. The germline CDR1 and CDR2 sequences are MNHEY and SVGAGI. Trimming took 0 bases from V and 4 from J; bases not matched to a gene: 5. The CDR3 extends over 17 amino acids. The DNA for the CDR3 is TGTGCCAGCAGTTACTCGCGGACTAGCGGGGTCCCAGATACGCAGTATTTT. It translates to CASSYSRTSGVPDTQYF.

This clonotype was recorded many times. V and J are TRBV6-5 and TRBJ2-2; D is undetermined. V dropped 0 bases and J dropped 1 base, with 9 bases sitting between them. Germline V lookup: CDR1 MNHEY, CDR2 SVGAGI. This CDR3 contains 16 residues. The CDR3 reads CASSYSDILNTGELFF. In DNA form, the CDR3 reads TGTGCCAGCAGTTACTCCGACATTCTGAACACCGGGGAGCTGTTTTTT.

This clonotype was detected a few times. The V and J genes are TRBV6-5 and TRBJ1-4, with unresolved D. The V gene's germline CDR1 is MNHEY and CDR2 SVGAGI. Between the trimmed V and J ends, which lost 2 bases and 8 bases, there was a span of 12 bases. This CDR3 spans 14 amino acids. CDR3 sequence (DNA): TGTGCCAGCAGTTACGGCAGTAAGATCGAAAAACTGTTTTTT. Its translation: CASSYGSKIEKLFF.

This clonotype was seen a few times. The chain links TRBV19 to TRBJ2-2, with 9 bases matching TRBD1. V lost 5 bases to trimming and J lost 6 bases; unmatched junction nucleotides: 19. This CDR3 has 19 amino acids. Germline CDR1 reads LNHDA; CDR2 reads SQIVND (reference sequence). The CDR3 loop reads CASSWSPGQGMAYAGELFF. DNA of the CDR3: TGTGCCAGTAGTTGGTCGCCGGGACAGGGAATGGCTTATGCCGGGGAGCTGTTTTTT.

This clonotype was seen only a few times. The chain couples TRBV7-9 to TRBJ2-7; D unresolved. The V end was cut by 7 bases, the J end by 1 base, with 11 bases between. The length of the CDR3 is 13 residues. The V gene's germline CDR1 is SEHNR and CDR2 FQNEAQ (reference sequence). The CDR3 nucleotides read TGTGCCAGCACTCTTACGGATTCCTACGAGCAGTACTTC. Its translation is CASTLTDSYEQYF.

This clonotype was found a few times. This chain links TRBV11-1 with TRBJ2-1; 11 bases are shared with TRBD1. CDR3 size: 14 residues. Germline V CDR1 and CDR2: SGHAT, FQDESV (reference sequence). The ends lost 5 bases at V and 7 bases at J; junction bases unmatched: 4. The CDR3 sequence is CASSGQGAGNEQFF. Here the CDR3 DNA reads TGTGCCAGCAGCGGACAGGGGGCGGGAAATGAGCAGTTCTTC.